Listed here are 19 T cell receptor beta chains from one sample, sequenced in a study of kidney transplant recipient with SARS-CoV-2 infection listed by TCRdb under 2021. The time point label of this sample denotes: pre-pandemic baseline sample and day 111 after first positive SARS-CoV-2 test. TCRdb records Illumina MiSeq as the sequencer. TCRdb reran the public reads through fastp at Q25 and MiXCR, keeping productive beta chains. CDR3 protein sequences are deduplicated, and each keeps its most common genes and DNA. The sample table records about 240,000 distinct CDR3 sequences; about 30% of these occur just once. Of the sample, 6% to 8.5% is held by the ten largest clones. Sample: a blood sample, taken at baseline and on roughly day 110 from a kidney transplant recipient. These receptors all come from a male patient aged 25 to 39 who had COVID-19 and was a kidney transplant recipient. After a transplant, some T cells may be of graft donor origin.

This clonotype was counted a single time. This clone may be a read error of a much larger clone one base away. The chain has TRBV10-1 and TRBJ1-2; D is uncertain. V was pared by 7 bases and J by 4 bases, with 25 bases between. In germline, CDR1 is WNHNN, CDR2 SYGVQD (reference sequence). This CDR3 region has 17 residues. The CDR3 DNA sequence: TGCGCCAGCAATCGCTGGATAAGATCGCGAAAGACCTATGGCTACACCTTC. Translating gives CASNRWIRSRKTYGYTF.

At least ten counts were recorded for this clonotype. The CDR3 nucleotides are TGTGCCAGCAGTGATGCACTCAGCTTCCGAAAGACCTATGGCTACACCTTC. This encodes CASSDALSFRKTYGYTF. The chain couples TRBV12-3 or TRBV12-4 to TRBJ1-2; D not resolved. Trimming removed 5 bases at V and 4 bases at J, with 23 bases between. The CDR3 is made up of 17 amino acids.

In this sample, this clonotype turned up many times. The V call is TRBV27, the J call TRBJ1-1, with TRBD1 matching over 12 bases. CDR1 MNHEY and CDR2 SMNVEV come from the germline V gene (reference sequence). V shed 3 bases, J shed 6 bases, and the junction held 8 bases outside the gene matches. The CDR3 loop spans 16 amino acids. This chain's CDR3 is CASSLAGQGAGAEAFF. The CDR3 nucleotides are TGTGCCAGCAGTTTGGCGGGACAGGGGGCGGGGGCTGAAGCTTTCTTT.

This clonotype was seen repeatedly, ten times or more. The CDR3 region is CASLESVPGKTYGYTF. The CDR3 DNA reads TGTGCCAGCCTCGAATCCGTACCAGGAAAGACCTATGGCTACACCTTC. This sequence joins TRBV5-4 and TRBJ1-2, with D unresolved. This CDR3 comprises 16 residues. Germline CDR1 SGHNT, CDR2 YYREEE (reference sequence). Trimming left V 7 bases short and J 4 bases short, with 23 bases between.

This clonotype occurred a few times. Compared with germline, one end of the junction differs, possibly owing to a read error. CDR3: CASNLGTTANEKLFF. DNA of the CDR3: TGTGCCAGCAACTTGGGAACGACAGCTAATGAAAAACTGTTTTTT. The J gene is TRBJ1-4, the V gene TRBV5-4, with D maybe TRBD1 (5 bases). This CDR3 has 15 amino acids. The germline V gene encodes CDR1 SGHNT and CDR2 YYREEE (reference sequence). The variable domain in full, completed from reference TRBV5-4 and TRBJ1-4, reads ETGVTQSPTHLIKTRGQQVTLRCSSQSGHNTVSWYQQALGQGPQFIFQYYREEENGRGNFPPRFSGLQFPNYSSELNVNALELDDSALYLCASNLGTTANEKLFFGSGTQLSVL.

Of note for this clonotype: An end of the junction differs from the germline gene, which may be a read error. The chain combines TRBV19 with TRBJ2-7; D perhaps matches TRBD2 (6 bases). The germline gives CDR1 LNHDA, CDR2 SQIVND (reference sequence). The CDR3 has 18 residues. CDR3 nucleotide sequence: TGTACCAGTAGTACTGCTCGCCCGGGACTGGTCTGGGAGAGCGAGCAGTACTTC. Its translation: CTSSTARPGLVWESEQYF. The full variable domain, rest sourced from reference TRBV19 and TRBJ2-7, is DGGITQSPKYLFRKEGQNVTLSCEQNLNHDAMYWYRQDPGQGLRLIYYSQIVNDFQKGDIAEGYSVSREKKESFPLTVTSAQKNPTAFYLCTSSTARPGLVWESEQYFGPGTRLTVT.

This chain links TRBV25-1 with TRBJ1-6; maybe TRBD1 (5 bases). Germline values: CDR1 MGHDK, CDR2 SYGVNS. The length of the CDR3 is 12 residues. The germline V and J ends were trimmed by 10 bases and 6 bases, with 10 bases remaining between them. Here the CDR3 DNA reads TGTGCCACCGGGGGGGGTAATTCACCCCTCCACTTT. Protein: CATGGGNSPLHF.

This clonotype showed up just a few times. The chain employs TRBV7-9 and TRBJ2-5; D call uncertain. Germline V gives CDR1 SEHNR, CDR2 FQNEAQ (reference sequence). The V end lost 5 bases, the J end lost 1 base, and 8 bases lay between the germline ends. The CDR3 covers 13 residues. Here the CDR3 reads CASSPPAQETQYF. CDR3 DNA sequence: TGTGCCAGCAGCCCGCCCGCCCAAGAGACCCAGTACTTC.

As for this clonotype: A read error is possible here, since a much larger clone lies one base away. V is TRBV7-6 and J is TRBJ1-1, with 11 nucleotides matching TRBD1. The CDR3 contains 14 residues. CDR1 and CDR2 (germline): SGHVS, FNYEAQ. V shed 8 bases, J shed 4 bases, and the junction held 6 bases outside the gene matches. Here the CDR3 DNA reads TGTGCCAGCGGTGGAGGGACAGGGGGCACTGAAGCTTTCTTT. Amino acid sequence: CASGGGTGGTEAFF.

This clonotype was observed at least ten times. The chain uses TRBV6-8 and TRBJ1-2, with unresolved D. Trimming removed 4 bases at V and 4 bases at J, with 22 bases between. CDR1 and CDR2 (germline): MNHGY, SAAAGT. The CDR3 length is 17 residues. The CDR3 DNA sequence: TGTGCCAGCAGTTTCTTTGAACGCTCTAGAAAGACCTATGGCTACACCTTC. Amino acid sequence: CASSFFERSRKTYGYTF.

This clonotype came up many times. This chain connects TRBV28 to TRBJ2-1; TRBD2 agrees at 9 bases. The V gene's germline CDR1 is MDHEN and CDR2 SYDVKM. Losses at the gene ends were 2 bases for V and 2 bases for J; bases not matched to a gene: 1. CDR3 size: 15 residues. The CDR3 is CASSLLAGPYNEQFF. In DNA, the CDR3 is TGTGCCAGCAGTTTACTAGCGGGACCCTACAATGAGCAGTTCTTC. The full variable domain, its missing parts supplied by reference TRBV28 and TRBJ2-1, is DVKVTQSSRYLVKRTGEKVFLECVQDMDHENMFWYRQDPGLGLRLIYFSYDVKMKEKGDIPEGYSVSREKKERFSLILESASTNQTSMYLCASSLLAGPYNEQFFGPGTRLTVL.

Comments on this clonotype: The germline gene is not matched at one end of the junction; a read error may be the cause. V usage is TRBV11-1 and J usage is TRBJ2-3, with D hard to call. Looked up from germline, CDR1 is SGHAT and CDR2 is FQDESV (reference sequence). The CDR3 sequence is 13 residues long. The CDR3 protein is CASSFQVPDAQYF. DNA for the CDR3: TGTGCCAGCAGCTTTCAAGTGCCAGATGCGCAGTATTTT.

This clonotype was detected only once. One end of the junction is discordant with germline, which a read error may explain. V gene TRBV6-6 combines with J gene TRBJ1-2; D unresolved. Germline V gene data show CDR1 as MNHNY and CDR2 as SVGAGI (reference sequence). CDR3 length: 17 amino acids. The CDR3 DNA follows: TGTACCAGTAGTACCTGTTCAGGTGGGAGAAAGACCTATGGCTACACCTTC. Its protein is CTSSTCSGGRKTYGYTF.

Concerning this clonotype: A single base separates this from a much larger clone, so it may be a read error. The genes are TRBV21-1 and TRBJ2-3. TRBV21-1 corresponds to a pseudogene. The CDR3 is 17 residues long. The CDR3 reads CAGRCRLATVMQDTQYF. The CDR3 bases are TGTGCCGGCAGATGCCGATTAGCTACAGTCATGCAAGATACGCAGTATTTT.

The chain combines TRBV11-3 with TRBJ2-1; 7 bases are a match to TRBD1. The CDR3 consists of 14 residues. The V gene end was trimmed by 4 bases and the J gene end by 4 bases; junction bases not matched to a gene: 4. The germline gives CDR1 SGHNT, CDR2 YENEEA. CDR3 DNA: TGTGCCAGCAGCTCCCGGGACAGTTACAATGAGCAGTTCTTC. As protein: CASSSRDSYNEQFF.

In its sample, this clonotype was seen a few times. This chain joins TRBV13 and TRBJ2-7, with TRBD1 as a possible D gene (6 bases). Trimming left V 5 bases short and J 0 bases short, with 17 bases between. This CDR3 has 16 residues. Germline assignment: CDR1 PRHDT and CDR2 FYEKMQ (reference sequence). CDR3 protein: CASSRAGALSSYEQYF. CDR3 DNA: TGTGCCAGCAGCCGCGCAGGGGCCCTCAGCTCCTACGAGCAGTACTTC. The variable domain in full, completed from reference TRBV13 and TRBJ2-7, reads AAGVIQSPRHLIKEKRETATLKCYPIPRHDTVYWYQQGPGQDPQFLISFYEKMQSDKGSIPDRFSAQQFSDYHSELNMSSLELGDSALYFCASSRAGALSSYEQYFGPGTRLTVT.

This clonotype was recorded at least ten times. V and J are TRBV20-1 and TRBJ1-1, with unresolved D. This CDR3 region has 13 residues. V was trimmed by 1 base and J by 1 base, leaving 7 bases between them. Germline assignment: CDR1 DFQATT and CDR2 SNEGSKA (reference sequence). CDR3 DNA sequence: TGCAGTGCTAGAGTACCCGGGAACACTGAAGCTTTCTTT. Protein product: CSARVPGNTEAFF.

On this clonotype itself: Just one base apart from a much larger clone, this may be a read error. The V and J genes are TRBV2 and TRBJ2-6; D gene uncertain. Germline CDR1 and CDR2: SNHLY and FYNNEI. The length of the CDR3 is 16 residues. The CDR3 protein is CTIDTLTFSGANVLTF. The CDR3 nucleotides are TGTACCATCGACACGTTGACCTTCTCTGGGGCCAACGTCCTGACTTTC.

In its sample, this clonotype was seen many times. The chain recombines TRBV6-5 with TRBJ2-7, with TRBD1 matching 10 bases. The CDR3 consists of 17 residues. Looked up from germline, CDR1 is MNHEY and CDR2 is SVGAGI. J lost 4 bases, V lost 2 bases, and 11 bases had no gene match. The CDR3 reads CASSYEWDRGTHYEQYF. CDR3 nucleotides: TGTGCCAGCAGTTACGAGTGGGACAGGGGAACCCATTACGAGCAGTACTTC.